This T cell receptor beta chain came from a study of T cell responses to AZD1222 COVID-19 vaccine. About the research overall: Combined were second doses at about 4 or about 12 weeks. Study-wide findings and caveats: Close to half of spike-specific TCRs reportedly recognize unmutated variant regions. Most donors were white British and more were female, and clonal diversity was possibly underestimated.

V dropped 0 bases and J dropped 7 bases, with 13 bases sitting between them. Germline V gene sequence: CDR1 LNHNV, CDR2 YYDKDF (reference sequence). This CDR3 region has 14 residues. Method: immunoSEQ multiplex PCR; TCRdb's copy keeps in-frame clones and lacks some. This table holds about 100,000 clones, around 90% found once. Comment on this clone: Its antigen remains unknown.

This specimen was peripheral blood, taken on day 0 of AZD1222 vaccination. The origin of this receptor is an adult in good health. The chain couples TRBV15 to TRBJ2-7, with a possible D match to TRBD1 (5 bases). CDR3: CATSRDLGAREQYF. The CDR3 DNA reads TGTGCCACCAGCAGAGATTTAGGGGCTAGGGAGCAGTACTTC.